One and the same sample provided the 4 T cell receptor beta chains below, sequenced in a study of T cells after yellow fever vaccination. Each CDR3 protein gets one entry after TCRdb re-called the 5' RACE reads with MiXCR. The data show 500,000 to 650,000 distinct CDR3 sequences, around 17% seen once. The sample consisted of PBMCs, taken around 5 days after the first yellow fever vaccination. The receptor source for this set is a man aged 18 to 29 who received the YFV17D yellow fever vaccine.

This clonotype was detected a few times. The gene calls are TRBV18 and TRBJ1-6, with D unresolved. Trimming shortened V by 2 bases and J by 3 bases, and 5 bases separated the two germline ends. Germline V lookup: CDR1 KGHSH, CDR2 LQKENI. This CDR3 spans 14 amino acids. The CDR3 loop is CASSPAGYNSPLHF. As DNA, the CDR3 is TGTGCCAGCTCACCAGCAGGCTATAATTCACCCCTCCACTTT. The whole variable domain, remainder taken from reference TRBV18 and TRBJ1-6, is NAGVMQNPRHLVRRRGQEARLRCSPMKGHSHVYWYRQLPEEGLKFMVYLQKENIIDESGMPKERFSAEFPKEGPSILRIQQVVRGDSAAYFCASSPAGYNSPLHFGNGTRLTVT.

This clonotype has only a few counts. In DNA, the CDR3 is TGCAGTGCTAATACTCCGGGAGACGACACAGATACGCAGTATTTT. Protein: CSANTPGDDTDTQYF. The V and J genes are TRBV20-1 and TRBJ2-3, with D maybe TRBD2 (6 bases). From germline, CDR1 is DFQATT and CDR2 SNEGSKA (reference sequence). CDR3 size: 15 residues. Trimming stripped 4 bases from V and 2 bases from J, with 16 bases between.

The chain combines TRBV28 with TRBJ1-6; 9 bases are shared with TRBD1. The trim removed 6 bases at V and 6 bases at J, leaving 12 bases unmatched. The CDR3 totals 17 residues. From germline, CDR1 is MDHEN and CDR2 SYDVKM. In DNA, the CDR3 is TGTGCCAGCAGCCCAGGGACAGGGAACATGGGTAATTCACCCCTCCACTTT. The encoded protein is CASSPGTGNMGNSPLHF. Together with reference TRBV28 and TRBJ1-6, the CDR3 gives the full variable domain: DVKVTQSSRYLVKRTGEKVFLECVQDMDHENMFWYRQDPGLGLRLIYFSYDVKMKEKGDIPEGYSVSREKKERFSLILESASTNQTSMYLCASSPGTGNMGNSPLHFGNGTRLTVT.

CDR3 coding DNA: TGTGCCAGCAGCTTAATCGGGGGCCGGGAGACCCAGTACTTC. This codes for CASSLIGGRETQYF. The chain recombines TRBV7-3 with TRBJ2-5, with D perhaps given as TRBD1 or TRBD2 (6 bases each). Germline V gene data show CDR1 as SGHTA and CDR2 as FQGTGA. With 1 base removed from V and 5 bases from J, the gap between germline ends came to 11 bases. CDR3 length: 14 residues.